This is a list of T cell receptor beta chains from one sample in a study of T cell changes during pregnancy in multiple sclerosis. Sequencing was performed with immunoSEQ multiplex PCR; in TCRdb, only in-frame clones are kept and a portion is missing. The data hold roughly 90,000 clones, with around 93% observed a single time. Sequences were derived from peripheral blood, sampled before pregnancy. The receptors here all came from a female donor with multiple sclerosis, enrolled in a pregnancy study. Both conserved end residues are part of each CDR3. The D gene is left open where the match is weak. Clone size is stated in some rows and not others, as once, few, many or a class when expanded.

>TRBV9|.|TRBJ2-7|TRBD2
CASSVGTSGGHEQYF
TGTGCCAGCAGCGTAGGGACTAGCGGGGGCCACGAGCAGTACTTC
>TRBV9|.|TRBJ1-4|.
CASSAGQSATNEKLFF
TGTGCCAGCAGCGCGGGACAATCTGCAACTAATGAAAAACTGTTTTTT
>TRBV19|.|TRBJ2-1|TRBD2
CASREREVPNEQFF
TGTGCCAGTAGGGAGCGGGAGGTTCCCAATGAGCAGTTCTTC
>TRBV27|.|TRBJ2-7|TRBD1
CASSLLRTGSYEQYF
TGTGCCAGCAGTTTACTCCGGACAGGGTCCTACGAGCAGTACTTC
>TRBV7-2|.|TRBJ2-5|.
CASSPRTGPETQYF
TGTGCCAGCAGCCCGCGTACAGGGCCAGAGACCCAGTACTTC
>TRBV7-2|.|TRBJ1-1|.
CASSPPGLGTEAFF
TGTGCCAGCAGCCCACCAGGGTTGGGCACTGAAGCTTTCTTT
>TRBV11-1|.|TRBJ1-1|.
CASRSGENTEAFF
TGTGCCAGCAGGTCCGGGGAAAACACTGAAGCTTTCTTT
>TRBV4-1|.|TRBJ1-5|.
CASSPGGGRNQPQHF
TGCGCCAGCAGCCCCGGTGGAGGGCGCAATCAGCCCCAGCATTTT
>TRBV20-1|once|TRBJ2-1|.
CSASLRNEQFF
TGCAGTGCTAGTCTACGGAATGAGCAGTTCTTC
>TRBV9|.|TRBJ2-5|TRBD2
CASSGGLAGGQETQYF
TGTGCCAGCAGCGGCGGACTAGCGGGGGGGCAAGAGACCCAGTACTTC
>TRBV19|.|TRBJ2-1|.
CASSITQAHEQFF
TGTGCCAGTAGTATAACACAGGCTCATGAGCAGTTCTTC
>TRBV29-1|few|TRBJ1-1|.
CSVGLRNTEAFF
TGCAGCGTGGGACTTAGGAACACTGAAGCTTTCTTT
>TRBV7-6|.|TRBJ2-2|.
CASSKGGELFF
TGTGCCAGCAGTAAGGGGGGGGAGCTGTTTTTT
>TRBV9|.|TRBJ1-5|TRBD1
CASSPTGANQPQHF
TGTGCCAGCAGCCCGACAGGGGCCAATCAGCCCCAGCATTTT
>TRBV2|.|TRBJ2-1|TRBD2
CASSNFLAGDNEQFF
TGTGCCAGCAGCAATTTCCTAGCGGGGGACAATGAGCAGTTCTTC
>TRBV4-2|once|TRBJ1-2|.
CASSQGGTGGYTF
TGTGCCAGCAGCCAAGGAGGAACTGGTGGCTACACCTTC
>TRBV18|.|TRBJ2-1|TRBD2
CASSPWLIAGAGYNEQFF
TGTGCCAGCTCACCTTGGTTAATAGCGGGAGCGGGATACAATGAGCAGTTCTTC
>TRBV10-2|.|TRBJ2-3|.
CASSGQGTDTQYF
TGCGCCAGCAGTGGCCAGGGGACAGATACGCAGTATTTT
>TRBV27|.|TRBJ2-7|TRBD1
CASSPDGDRREQYF
TGTGCCAGCAGTCCAGACGGGGACAGGCGCGAGCAGTACTTC
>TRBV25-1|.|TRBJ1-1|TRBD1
CASSSQTGQNTEAFF
TGTGCCAGCAGTAGTCAGACAGGGCAAAACACTGAAGCTTTCTTT
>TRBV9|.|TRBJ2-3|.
CASSVRTSTDTQYF
TGTGCCAGCAGCGTACGGACTTCCACAGATACGCAGTATTTT
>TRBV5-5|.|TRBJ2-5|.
CASSLTSRETQYF
TGTGCCAGCAGCTTGACTAGCCGAGAGACCCAGTACTTC
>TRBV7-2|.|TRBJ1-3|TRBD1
CASSLDRRSGNTIYF
TGTGCCAGCAGCCTGGACAGGCGGTCTGGAAACACCATATATTTT
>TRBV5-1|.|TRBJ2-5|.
CASSPPMGPGTQYF
TGCGCCAGCAGCCCCCCTATGGGTCCAGGGACCCAGTACTTC